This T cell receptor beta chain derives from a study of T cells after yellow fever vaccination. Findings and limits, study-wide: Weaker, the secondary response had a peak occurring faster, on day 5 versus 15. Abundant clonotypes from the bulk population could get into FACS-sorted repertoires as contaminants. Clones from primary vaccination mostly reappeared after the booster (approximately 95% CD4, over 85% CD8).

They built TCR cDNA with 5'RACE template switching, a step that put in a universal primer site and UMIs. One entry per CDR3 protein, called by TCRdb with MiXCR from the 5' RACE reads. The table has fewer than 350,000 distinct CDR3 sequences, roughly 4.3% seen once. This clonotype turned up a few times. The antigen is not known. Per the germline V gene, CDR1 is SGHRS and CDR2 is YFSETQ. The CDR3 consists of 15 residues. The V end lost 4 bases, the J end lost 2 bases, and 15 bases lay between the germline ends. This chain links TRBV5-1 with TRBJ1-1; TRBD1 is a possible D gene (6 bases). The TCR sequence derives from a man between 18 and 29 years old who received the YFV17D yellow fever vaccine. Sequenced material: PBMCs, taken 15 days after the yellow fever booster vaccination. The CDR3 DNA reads TGCGCCAGCAGCCCCCAACAGGGAATAAACACTGAAGCTTTCTTT. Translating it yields CASSPQQGINTEAFF.